This paragraph covers one T cell receptor (beta chain) sequence. The sample belongs to a study of OX40 agonist ivuxolimab in advanced cancers. Sequencing used immunoSEQ multiplex PCR; TCRdb keeps in-frame clones, though not all of them. Among 81,000 or so clones, 93% were seen once, and the ten largest hold 13% to 15%. Trimming took off 7 bases at V and 5 bases at J, with 5 bases between the two ends. The CDR3 totals 9 residues. Germline V gene sequence: CDR1 SQVTM, CDR2 ANQGSEA. This chain uses TRBV29-1 with TRBJ1-1; D might be TRBD1 (5 bases). The material sequenced was CD4+ or CD8+ T cells sorted from blood, taken in a trial of the OX40 agonist ivuxolimab. This clonotype was obtained from an adult with an advanced solid tumor such as melanoma, head and neck, liver or kidney cancer. The DNA of the CDR3 is TGCAGCGGGGGGACTGAAGCTTTCTTT. This encodes CSGGTEAFF.